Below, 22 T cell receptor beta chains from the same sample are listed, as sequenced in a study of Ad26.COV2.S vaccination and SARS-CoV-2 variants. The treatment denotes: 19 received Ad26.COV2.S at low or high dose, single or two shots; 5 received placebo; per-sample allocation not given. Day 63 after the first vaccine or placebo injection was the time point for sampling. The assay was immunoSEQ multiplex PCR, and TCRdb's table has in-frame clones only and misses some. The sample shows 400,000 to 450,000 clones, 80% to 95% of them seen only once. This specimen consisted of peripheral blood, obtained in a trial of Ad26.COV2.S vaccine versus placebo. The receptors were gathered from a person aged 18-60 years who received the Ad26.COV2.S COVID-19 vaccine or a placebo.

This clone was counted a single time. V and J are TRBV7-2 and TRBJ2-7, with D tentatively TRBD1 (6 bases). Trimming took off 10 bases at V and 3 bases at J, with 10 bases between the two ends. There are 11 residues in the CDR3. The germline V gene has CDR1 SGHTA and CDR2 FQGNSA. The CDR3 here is CATSDSYEQYF. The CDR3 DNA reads TGTGCCACCTCGGACAGCTACGAGCAGTACTTC.

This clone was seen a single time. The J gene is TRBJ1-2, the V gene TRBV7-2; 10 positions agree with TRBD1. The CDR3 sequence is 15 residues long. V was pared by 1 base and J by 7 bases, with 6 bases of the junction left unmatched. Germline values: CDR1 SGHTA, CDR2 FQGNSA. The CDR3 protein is CASSLVGTGEGGYTF. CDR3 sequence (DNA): TGTGCCAGCAGCTTAGTGGGGACAGGGGAAGGTGGCTACACCTTC.

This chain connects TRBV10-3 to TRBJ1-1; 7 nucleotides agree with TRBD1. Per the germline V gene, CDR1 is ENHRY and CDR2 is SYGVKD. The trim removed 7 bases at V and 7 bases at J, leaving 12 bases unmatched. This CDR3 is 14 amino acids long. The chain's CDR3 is CAIMGTGTEDEAFF. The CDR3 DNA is TGTGCCATCATGGGTACCGGGACAGAAGATGAAGCTTTCTTT.

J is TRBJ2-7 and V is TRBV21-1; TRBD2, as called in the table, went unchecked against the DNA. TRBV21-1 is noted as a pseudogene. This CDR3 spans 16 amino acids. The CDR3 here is CASPTSSGYPFYEQYF. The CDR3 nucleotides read TGTGCCAGCCCTACCTCCTCGGGGTACCCCTTTTACGAGCAGTACTTC.

This chain's CDR3 is CASSTGVKPQHF. The CDR3 DNA follows: TGTGCCAGCAGCACCGGCGTTAAGCCCCAGCATTTT. V gene TRBV28 combines with J gene TRBJ1-5, with D unresolved. V was pared by 6 bases and J by 8 bases, with 11 bases between. The CDR3 contains 12 residues. Germline V gives CDR1 MDHEN, CDR2 SYDVKM.

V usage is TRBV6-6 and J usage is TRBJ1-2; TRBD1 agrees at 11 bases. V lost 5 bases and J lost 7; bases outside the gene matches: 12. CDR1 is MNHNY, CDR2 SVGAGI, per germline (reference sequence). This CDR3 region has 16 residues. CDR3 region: CASSPTTGQGVGGYTF. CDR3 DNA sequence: TGTGCCAGCAGTCCAACGACGGGACAGGGGGTTGGTGGCTACACCTTC.

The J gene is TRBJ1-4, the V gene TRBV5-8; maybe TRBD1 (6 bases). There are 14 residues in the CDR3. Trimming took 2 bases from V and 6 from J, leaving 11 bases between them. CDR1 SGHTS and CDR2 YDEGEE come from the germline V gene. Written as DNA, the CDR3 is TGTGCCAGCAGCTTCGGGGACACCTATGAAAAACTGTTTTTT. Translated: CASSFGDTYEKLFF.

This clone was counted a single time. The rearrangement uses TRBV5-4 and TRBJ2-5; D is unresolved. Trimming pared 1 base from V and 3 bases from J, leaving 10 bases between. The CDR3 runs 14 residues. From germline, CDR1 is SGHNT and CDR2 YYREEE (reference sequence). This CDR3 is CASSLFSLEETQYF. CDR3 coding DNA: TGTGCCAGCAGCTTGTTTAGCCTTGAAGAGACCCAGTACTTC.

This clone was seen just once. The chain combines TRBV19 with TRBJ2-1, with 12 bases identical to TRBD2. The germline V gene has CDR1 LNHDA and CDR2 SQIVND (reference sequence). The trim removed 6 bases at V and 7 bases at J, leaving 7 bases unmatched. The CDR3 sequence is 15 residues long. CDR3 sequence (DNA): TGTGCCAGTAGCTTGACTAGCGGGAGTCGAAATGAGCAGTTCTTC. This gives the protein CASSLTSGSRNEQFF.

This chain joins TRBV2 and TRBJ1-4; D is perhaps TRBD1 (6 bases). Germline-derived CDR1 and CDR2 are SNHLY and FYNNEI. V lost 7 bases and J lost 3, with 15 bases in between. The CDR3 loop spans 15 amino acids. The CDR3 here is CASKTGNRSNEKLFF. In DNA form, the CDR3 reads TGTGCCAGCAAAACAGGGAATAGGTCTAATGAAAAACTGTTTTTT.

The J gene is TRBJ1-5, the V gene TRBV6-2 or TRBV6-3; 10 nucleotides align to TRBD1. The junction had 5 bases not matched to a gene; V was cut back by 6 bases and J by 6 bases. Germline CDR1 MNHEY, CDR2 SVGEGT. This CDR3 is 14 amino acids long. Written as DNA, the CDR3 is TGTGCCAGCAGCTGGACAGGGGGGACTCAGCCCCAGCATTTT. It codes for CASSWTGGTQPQHF.

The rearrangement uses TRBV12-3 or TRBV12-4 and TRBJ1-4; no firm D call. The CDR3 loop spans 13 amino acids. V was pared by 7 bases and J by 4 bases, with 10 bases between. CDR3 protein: CASTGGNNEKLFF. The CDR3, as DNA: TGTGCCAGCACCGGAGGCAATAATGAAAAACTGTTTTTT.

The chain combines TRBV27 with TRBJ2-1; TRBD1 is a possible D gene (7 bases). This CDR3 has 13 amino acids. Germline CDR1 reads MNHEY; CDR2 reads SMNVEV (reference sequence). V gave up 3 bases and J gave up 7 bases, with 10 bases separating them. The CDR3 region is CASSLAGGNEQFF. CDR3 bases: TGTGCCAGCAGTTTGGCAGGGGGGAATGAGCAGTTCTTC.

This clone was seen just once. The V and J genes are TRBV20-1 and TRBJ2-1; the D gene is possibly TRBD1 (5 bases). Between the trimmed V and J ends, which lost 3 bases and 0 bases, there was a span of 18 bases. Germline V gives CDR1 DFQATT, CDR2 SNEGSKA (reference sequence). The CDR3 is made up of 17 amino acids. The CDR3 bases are TGCAGTGCTAGTAATCCCAAAACAGGTCACTCCTACAATGAGCAGTTCTTC. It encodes CSASNPKTGHSYNEQFF.

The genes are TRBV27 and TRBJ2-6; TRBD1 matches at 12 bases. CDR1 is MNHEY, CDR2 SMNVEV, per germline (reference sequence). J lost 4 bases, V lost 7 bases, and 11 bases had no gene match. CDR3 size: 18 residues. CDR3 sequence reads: CASTPRGTGGAGANVLTF. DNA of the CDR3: TGTGCCAGCACCCCAAGGGGGACAGGGGGCGCCGGGGCCAACGTCCTGACTTTC. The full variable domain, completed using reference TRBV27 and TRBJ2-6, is EAQVTQNPRYLITVTGKKLTVTCSQNMNHEYMSWYRQDPGLGLRQIYYSMNVEVTDKGDVPEGYKVSRKEKRNFPLILESPSPNQTSLYFCASTPRGTGGAGANVLTFGAGSRLTVL.

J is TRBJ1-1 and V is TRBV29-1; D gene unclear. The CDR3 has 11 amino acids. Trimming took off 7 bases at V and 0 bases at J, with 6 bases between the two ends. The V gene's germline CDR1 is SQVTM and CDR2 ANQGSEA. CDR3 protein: CSGLLNTEAFF. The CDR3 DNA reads TGCAGCGGTCTGTTGAACACTGAAGCTTTCTTT.

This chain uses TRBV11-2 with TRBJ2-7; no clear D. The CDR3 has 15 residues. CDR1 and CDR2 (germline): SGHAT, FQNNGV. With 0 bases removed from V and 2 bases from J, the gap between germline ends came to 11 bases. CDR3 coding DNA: TGTGCCAGCAGCTTAGATCCACGACTTCCCTACGAGCAGTACTTC. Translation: CASSLDPRLPYEQYF.

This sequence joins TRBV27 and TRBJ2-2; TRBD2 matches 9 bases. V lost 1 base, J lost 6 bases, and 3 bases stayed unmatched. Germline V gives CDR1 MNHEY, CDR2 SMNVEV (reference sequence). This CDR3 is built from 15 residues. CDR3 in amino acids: CASSLLAGGPGELFF. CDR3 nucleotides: TGTGCCAGCAGTTTATTGGCGGGAGGGCCCGGGGAGCTGTTTTTT.

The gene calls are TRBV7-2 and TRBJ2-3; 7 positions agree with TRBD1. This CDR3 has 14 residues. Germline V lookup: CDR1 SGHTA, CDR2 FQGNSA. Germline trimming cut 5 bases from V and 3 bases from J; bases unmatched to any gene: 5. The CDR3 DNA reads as TGTGCCAGCAGCCACCGGGACAGAACAGATACGCAGTATTTT. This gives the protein CASSHRDRTDTQYF.

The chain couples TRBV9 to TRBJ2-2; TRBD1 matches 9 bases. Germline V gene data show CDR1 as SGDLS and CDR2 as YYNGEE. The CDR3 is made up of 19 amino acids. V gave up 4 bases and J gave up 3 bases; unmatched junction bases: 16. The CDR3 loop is CASSRPGTGNTWDTGELFF. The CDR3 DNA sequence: TGTGCCAGCAGCCGTCCCGGGACAGGGAACACTTGGGACACCGGGGAGCTGTTTTTT. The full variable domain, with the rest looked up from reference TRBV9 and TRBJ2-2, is DSGVTQTPKHLITATGQRVTLRCSPRSGDLSVYWYQQSLDQGLQFLIQYYNGEERAKGNILERFSAQQFPDLHSELNLSSLELGDSALYFCASSRPGTGNTWDTGELFFGEGSRLTVL.

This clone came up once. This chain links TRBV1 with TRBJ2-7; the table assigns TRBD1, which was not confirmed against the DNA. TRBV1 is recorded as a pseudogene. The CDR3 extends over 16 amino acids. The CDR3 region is CTSSMNRDPSSYEQYF. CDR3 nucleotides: TGCACCAGCAGCATGAACAGGGACCCAAGCTCCTACGAGCAGTACTTC.

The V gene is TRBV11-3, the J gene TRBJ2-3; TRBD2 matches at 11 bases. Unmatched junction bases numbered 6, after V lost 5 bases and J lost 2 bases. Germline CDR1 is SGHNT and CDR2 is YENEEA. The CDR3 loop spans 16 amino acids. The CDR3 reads CASSQRTSGFTDTQYF. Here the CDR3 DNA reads TGTGCCAGCAGCCAGAGGACTAGCGGGTTCACAGATACGCAGTATTTT.